Given below is one T cell receptor beta chain in context. Its antigen is not known. The data are from a study of cytomegalovirus exposure and HLA in healthy donors. Findings of the study overall: Clonal expansion was found to be greater in HLA-associated TCR beta chains than in equally common others in a later analysis. Around 160 TCR beta chains were listed as cytomegalovirus-associated. Reports indicated that the classifier achieved high specificity and sensitivity in diagnosing cytomegalovirus status.

Primers for the PCR totalled 60 Vbeta and 13 Jbeta. Sequencing was performed with immunoSEQ multiplex PCR; in TCRdb, only in-frame clones are kept and a portion is missing. The profile covers about 160,000 clones, with 71% appearing a single time and roughly 3% taken by the ten largest. The sequence derives from a woman in her 30s in good health and CMV-seronegative. Source material: PBMCs.

The CDR3 DNA reads TGTGCCAGCAGCTTGGAGGGAGGCTACGAGCAGTACTTC. Protein product: CASSLEGGYEQYF. V usage is TRBV5-6 and J usage is TRBJ2-7, with D tentatively TRBD2 (6 bases). This CDR3 contains 13 residues. V was pared by 0 bases and J by 3 bases, with 7 bases between. Germline assignment: CDR1 SGHDT and CDR2 YYEEEE.